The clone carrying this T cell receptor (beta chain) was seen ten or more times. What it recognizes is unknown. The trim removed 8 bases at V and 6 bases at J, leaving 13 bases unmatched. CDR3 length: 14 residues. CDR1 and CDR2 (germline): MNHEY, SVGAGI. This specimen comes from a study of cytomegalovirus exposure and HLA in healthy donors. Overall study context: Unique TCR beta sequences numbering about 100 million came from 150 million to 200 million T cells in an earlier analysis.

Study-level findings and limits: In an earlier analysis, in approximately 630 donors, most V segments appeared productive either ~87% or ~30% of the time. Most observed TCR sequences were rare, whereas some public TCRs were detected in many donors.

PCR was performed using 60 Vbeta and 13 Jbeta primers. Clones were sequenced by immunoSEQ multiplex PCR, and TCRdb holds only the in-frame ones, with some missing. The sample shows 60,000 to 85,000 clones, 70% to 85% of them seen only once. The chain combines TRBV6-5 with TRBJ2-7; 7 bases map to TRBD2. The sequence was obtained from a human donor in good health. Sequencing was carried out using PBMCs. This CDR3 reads CASLPGLLITEQYF. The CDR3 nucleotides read TGTGCCAGCCTCCCGGGACTACTCATAACCGAGCAGTACTTC.